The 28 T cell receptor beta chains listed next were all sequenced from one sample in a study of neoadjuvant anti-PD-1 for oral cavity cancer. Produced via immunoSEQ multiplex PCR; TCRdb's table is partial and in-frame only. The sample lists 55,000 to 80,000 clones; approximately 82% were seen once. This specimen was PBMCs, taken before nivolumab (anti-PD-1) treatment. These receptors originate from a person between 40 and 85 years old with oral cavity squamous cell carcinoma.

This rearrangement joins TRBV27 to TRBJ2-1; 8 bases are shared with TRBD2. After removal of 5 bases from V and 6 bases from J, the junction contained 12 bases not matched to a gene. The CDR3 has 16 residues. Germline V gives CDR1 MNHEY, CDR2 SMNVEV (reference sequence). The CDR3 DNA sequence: TGTGCCAGCAGTCCCCTCCTCAGCGGGGGTGCCAATGAGCAGTTCTTC. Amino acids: CASSPLLSGGANEQFF.

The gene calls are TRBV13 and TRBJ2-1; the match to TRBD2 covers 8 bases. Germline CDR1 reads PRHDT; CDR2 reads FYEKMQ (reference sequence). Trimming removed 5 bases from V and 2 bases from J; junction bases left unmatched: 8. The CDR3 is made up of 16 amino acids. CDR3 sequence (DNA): TGTGCCAGCAGCCCCGCGGCGGGAGGCCCCTACAATGAGCAGTTCTTC. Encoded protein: CASSPAAGGPYNEQFF.

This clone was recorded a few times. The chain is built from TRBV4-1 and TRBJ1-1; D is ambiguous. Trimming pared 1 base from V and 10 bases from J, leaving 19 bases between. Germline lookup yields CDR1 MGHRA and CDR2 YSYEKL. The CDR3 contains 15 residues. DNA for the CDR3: TGCGCCAGCAGCCAAGTCAAAGGGATGAGAGTTGGAGCTTTCTTT. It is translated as CASSQVKGMRVGAFF.

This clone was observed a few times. The CDR3 sequence is CASSQQGARTGELFF. The DNA for the CDR3 is TGCGCCAGCAGCCAACAGGGGGCGCGCACCGGGGAGCTGTTTTTT. The chain links TRBV4-1 to TRBJ2-2, with 8 bases fitting TRBD1. Germline V CDR1 and CDR2: MGHRA, YSYEKL. The CDR3 covers 15 residues. Trimming at V came to 2 bases and at J to 4 bases, leaving 3 bases not matched to a gene.

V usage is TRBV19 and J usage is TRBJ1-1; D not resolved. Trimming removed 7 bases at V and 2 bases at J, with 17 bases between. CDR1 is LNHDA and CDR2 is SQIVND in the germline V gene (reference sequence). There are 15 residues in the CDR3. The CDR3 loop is CASTPTWGGNTEAFF. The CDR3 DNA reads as TGTGCCAGTACCCCTACCTGGGGAGGAAACACTGAAGCTTTCTTT.

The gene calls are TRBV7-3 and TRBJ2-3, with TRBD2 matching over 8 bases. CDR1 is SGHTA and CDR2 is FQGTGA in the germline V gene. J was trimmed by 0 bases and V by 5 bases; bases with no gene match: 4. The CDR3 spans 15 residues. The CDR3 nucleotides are TGTGCCAGCAGCACGGGGGGGAGTAGCACAGATACGCAGTATTTT. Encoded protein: CASSTGGSSTDTQYF. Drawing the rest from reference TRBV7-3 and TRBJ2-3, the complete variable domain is GAGVSQTPSNKVTEKGKYVELRCDPISGHTALYWYRQSLGQGPEFLIYFQGTGAADDSGLPNDRFFAVRPEGSVSTLKIQRTERGDSAVYLCASSTGGSSTDTQYFGPGTRLTVL.

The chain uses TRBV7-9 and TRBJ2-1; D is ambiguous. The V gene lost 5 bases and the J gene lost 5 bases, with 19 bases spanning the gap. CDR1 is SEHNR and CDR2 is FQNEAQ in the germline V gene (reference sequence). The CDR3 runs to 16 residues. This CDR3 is CASSQGTKRVHNEQFF. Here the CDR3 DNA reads TGTGCCAGCAGCCAAGGAACAAAAAGGGTTCACAATGAGCAGTTCTTC.

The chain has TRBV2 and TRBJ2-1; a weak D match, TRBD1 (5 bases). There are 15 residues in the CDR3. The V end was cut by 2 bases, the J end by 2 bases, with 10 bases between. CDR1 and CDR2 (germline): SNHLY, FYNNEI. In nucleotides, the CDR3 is TGTGCCAGCAGTGAACGTCAGGGAACCTACAATGAGCAGTTCTTC. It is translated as CASSERQGTYNEQFF.

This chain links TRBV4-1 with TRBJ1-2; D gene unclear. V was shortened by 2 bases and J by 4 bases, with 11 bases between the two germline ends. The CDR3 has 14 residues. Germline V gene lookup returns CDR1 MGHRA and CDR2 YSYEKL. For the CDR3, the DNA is TGCGCCAGCAGCCAAAGTCAGACCATCTATGGCTACACCTTC. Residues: CASSQSQTIYGYTF.

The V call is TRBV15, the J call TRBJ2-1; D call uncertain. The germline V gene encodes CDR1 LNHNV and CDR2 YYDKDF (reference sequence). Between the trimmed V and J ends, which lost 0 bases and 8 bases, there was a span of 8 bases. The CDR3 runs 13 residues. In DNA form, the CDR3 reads TGTGCCACCAGCAGAGATCTGGGTGATGAGCAGTTCTTC. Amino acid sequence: CATSRDLGDEQFF.

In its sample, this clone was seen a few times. CDR3 amino acids: CASSLGLAETQYF. The CDR3 bases are TGTGCCAGCAGCTTAGGACTAGCGGAGACCCAGTACTTC. J is TRBJ2-5 and V is TRBV7-9; 8 bases match TRBD2. V lost 1 base, J lost 5 bases, and 0 bases stayed unmatched. In germline, CDR1 is SEHNR, CDR2 FQNEAQ (reference sequence). CDR3 size: 13 residues.

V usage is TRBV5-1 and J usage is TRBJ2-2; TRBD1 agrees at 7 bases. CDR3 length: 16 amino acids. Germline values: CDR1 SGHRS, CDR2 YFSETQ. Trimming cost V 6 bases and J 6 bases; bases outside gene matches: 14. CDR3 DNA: TGCGCCAGCACCTCCCCGGACAGGTTCAGACCCGGGGAGCTGTTTTTT. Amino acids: CASTSPDRFRPGELFF. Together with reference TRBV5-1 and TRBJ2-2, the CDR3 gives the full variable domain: KAGVTQTPRYLIKTRGQQVTLSCSPISGHRSVSWYQQTPGQGLQFLFEYFSETQRNKGNFPGRFSGRQFSNSRSEMNVSTLELGDSALYLCASTSPDRFRPGELFFGEGSRLTVL.

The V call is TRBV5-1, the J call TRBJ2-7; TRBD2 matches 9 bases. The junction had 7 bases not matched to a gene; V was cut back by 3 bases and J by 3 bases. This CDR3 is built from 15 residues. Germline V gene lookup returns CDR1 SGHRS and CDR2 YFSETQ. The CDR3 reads CASSSGTSRLYEQYF. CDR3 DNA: TGCGCCAGCAGCTCCGGGACTAGCCGGCTCTACGAGCAGTACTTC.

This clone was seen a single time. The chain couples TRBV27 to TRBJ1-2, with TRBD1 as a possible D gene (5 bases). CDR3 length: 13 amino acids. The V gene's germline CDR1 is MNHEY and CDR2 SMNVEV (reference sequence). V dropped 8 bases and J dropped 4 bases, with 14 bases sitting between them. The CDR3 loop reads CASALAGSYGYTF. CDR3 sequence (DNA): TGTGCCAGCGCCCTGGCAGGGAGCTATGGCTACACCTTC.

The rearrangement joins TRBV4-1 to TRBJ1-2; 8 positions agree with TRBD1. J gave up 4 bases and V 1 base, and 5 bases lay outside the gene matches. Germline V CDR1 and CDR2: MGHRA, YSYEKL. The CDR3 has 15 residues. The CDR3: CASSQGTGRTYGYTF. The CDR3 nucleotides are TGCGCCAGCAGCCAAGGGACAGGGCGCACCTATGGCTACACCTTC.

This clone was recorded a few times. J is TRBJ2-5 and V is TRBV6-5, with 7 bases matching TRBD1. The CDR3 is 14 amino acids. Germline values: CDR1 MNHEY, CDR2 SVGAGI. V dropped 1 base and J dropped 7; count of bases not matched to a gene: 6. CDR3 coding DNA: TGTGCCAGCAGTTACTTGACAGGGCGTGGGACCCAGTACTTC. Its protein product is CASSYLTGRGTQYF.

CDR3 region: CASSSGQENYGYTF. CDR3 nucleotides: TGTGCCAGCAGCTCCGGACAGGAGAACTATGGCTACACCTTC. This chain connects TRBV4-2 to TRBJ1-2; TRBD1 aligns across 7 bases. Germline V gene lookup returns CDR1 LGHNA and CDR2 YNFKEQ. The trim removed 5 bases at V and 2 bases at J, leaving 5 bases unmatched. CDR3 length: 14 residues.

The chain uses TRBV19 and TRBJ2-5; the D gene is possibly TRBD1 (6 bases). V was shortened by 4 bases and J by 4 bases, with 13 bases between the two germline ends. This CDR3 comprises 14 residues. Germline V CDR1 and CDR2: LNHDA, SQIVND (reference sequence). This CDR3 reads CASSTNRVGETQYF. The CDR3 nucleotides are TGTGCCAGTAGTACTAACAGGGTTGGAGAGACCCAGTACTTC.

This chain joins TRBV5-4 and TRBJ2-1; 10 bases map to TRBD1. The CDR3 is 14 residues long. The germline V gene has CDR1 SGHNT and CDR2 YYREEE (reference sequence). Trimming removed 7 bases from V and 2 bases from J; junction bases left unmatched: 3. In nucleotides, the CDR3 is TGTGCCAGCGGCGGACAGGGGGCCTACAATGAGCAGTTCTTC. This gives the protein CASGGQGAYNEQFF.

CDR3 sequence: CSVIRDGGEQYF. The CDR3 nucleotides read TGCAGCGTGATCCGGGACGGGGGCGAGCAGTACTTC. The rearrangement joins TRBV29-1 to TRBJ2-7; a possible D gene is TRBD2 (6 bases). The CDR3 covers 12 residues. Germline CDR1 SQVTM, CDR2 ANQGSEA. V dropped 6 bases and J dropped 6 bases, with 15 bases sitting between them.

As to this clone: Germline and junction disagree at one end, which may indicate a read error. CDR3 coding DNA: TGTGCTAGCAGCTTATGGGGGCGGGTCGGAGGCTACACCTTC. It codes for CASSLWGRVGGYTF. The V call is TRBV7-7, the J call TRBJ1-2; possible D gene TRBD1, 6 bases. The germline V gene has CDR1 SSHAT and CDR2 FNYEAQ (reference sequence). The CDR3 runs to 14 residues.

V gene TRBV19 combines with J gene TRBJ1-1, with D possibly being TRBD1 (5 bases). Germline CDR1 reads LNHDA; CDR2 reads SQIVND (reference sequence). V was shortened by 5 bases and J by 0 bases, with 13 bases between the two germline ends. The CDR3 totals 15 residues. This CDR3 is CASSVQGSMNTEAFF. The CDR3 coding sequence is TGTGCCAGTAGTGTCCAGGGTTCGATGAACACTGAAGCTTTCTTT.

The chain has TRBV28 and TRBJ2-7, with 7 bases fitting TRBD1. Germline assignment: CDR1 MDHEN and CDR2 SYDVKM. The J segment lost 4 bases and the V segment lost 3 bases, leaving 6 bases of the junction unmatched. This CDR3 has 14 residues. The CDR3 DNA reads TGTGCCAGCAGTTTCGGCAGGGGGTCGTACGAGCAGTACTTC. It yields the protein CASSFGRGSYEQYF.

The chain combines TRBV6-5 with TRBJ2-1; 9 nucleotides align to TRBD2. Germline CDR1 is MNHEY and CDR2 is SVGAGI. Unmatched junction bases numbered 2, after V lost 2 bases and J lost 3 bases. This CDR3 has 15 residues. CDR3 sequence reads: CASSYIAGDYNEQFF. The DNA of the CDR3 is TGTGCCAGCAGTTACATAGCGGGGGACTACAATGAGCAGTTCTTC.

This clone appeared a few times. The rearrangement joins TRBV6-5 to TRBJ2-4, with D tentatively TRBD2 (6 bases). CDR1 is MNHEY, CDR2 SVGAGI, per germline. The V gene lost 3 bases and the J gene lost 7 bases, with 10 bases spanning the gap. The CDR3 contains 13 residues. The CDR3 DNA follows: TGTGCCAGCAGTTATTCGGGACTTAACATTCAGTACTTC. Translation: CASSYSGLNIQYF.

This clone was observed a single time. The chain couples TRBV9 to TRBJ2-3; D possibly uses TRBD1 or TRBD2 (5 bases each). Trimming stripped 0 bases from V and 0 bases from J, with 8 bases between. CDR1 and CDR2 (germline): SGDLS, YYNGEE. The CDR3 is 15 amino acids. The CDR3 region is CASSVGGSSTDTQYF. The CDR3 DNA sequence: TGTGCCAGCAGCGTAGGGGGGAGTAGCACAGATACGCAGTATTTT.

CDR3 DNA: TGTGCCAGCAGCTTGTGGACATCGCCTGGGGATGAGCAGTTCTTC. The encoded protein is CASSLWTSPGDEQFF. The V call is TRBV7-9, the J call TRBJ2-1, with D possibly TRBD1 on 5 matching bases. Germline values: CDR1 SEHNR, CDR2 FQNEAQ (reference sequence). Deletions cut 3 bases from V and 8 bases from J, with 17 bases between. There are 15 residues in the CDR3. Based on the CDR3 plus reference TRBV7-9 and TRBJ2-1, the full variable domain is DTGVSQNPRHKITKRGQNVTFRCDPISEHNRLYWYRQTLGQGPEFLTYFQNEAQLEKSRLLSDRFSAERPKGSFSTLEIQRTEQGDSAMYLCASSLWTSPGDEQFFGPGTRLTVL.

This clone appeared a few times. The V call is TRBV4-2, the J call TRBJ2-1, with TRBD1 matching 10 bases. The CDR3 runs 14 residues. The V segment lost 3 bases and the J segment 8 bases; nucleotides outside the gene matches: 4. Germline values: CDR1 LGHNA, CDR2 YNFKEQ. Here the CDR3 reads CASSHGTGVDEQFF. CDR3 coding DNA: TGTGCCAGCAGCCATGGGACAGGGGTGGATGAGCAGTTCTTC.